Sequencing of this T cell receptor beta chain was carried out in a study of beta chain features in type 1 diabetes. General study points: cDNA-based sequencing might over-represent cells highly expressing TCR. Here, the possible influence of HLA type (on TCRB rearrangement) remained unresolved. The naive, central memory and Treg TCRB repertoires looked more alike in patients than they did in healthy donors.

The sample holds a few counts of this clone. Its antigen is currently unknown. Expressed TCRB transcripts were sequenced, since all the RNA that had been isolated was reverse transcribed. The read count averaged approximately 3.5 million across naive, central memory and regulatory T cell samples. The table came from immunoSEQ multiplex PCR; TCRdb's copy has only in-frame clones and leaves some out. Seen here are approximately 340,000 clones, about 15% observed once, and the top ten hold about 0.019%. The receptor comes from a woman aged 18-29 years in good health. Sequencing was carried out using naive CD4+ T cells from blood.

The CDR3 region is CASSLRQGRTGELFF. For the CDR3, the DNA is TGTGCCAGCAGCTTAAGACAGGGACGGACCGGGGAGCTGTTTTTT. This chain links TRBV5-6 with TRBJ2-2; TRBD1 matches at 7 bases. V was clipped by 2 bases and J by 5 bases; unmatched bases: 6. The CDR3 totals 15 residues. From germline, CDR1 is SGHDT and CDR2 YYEEEE.